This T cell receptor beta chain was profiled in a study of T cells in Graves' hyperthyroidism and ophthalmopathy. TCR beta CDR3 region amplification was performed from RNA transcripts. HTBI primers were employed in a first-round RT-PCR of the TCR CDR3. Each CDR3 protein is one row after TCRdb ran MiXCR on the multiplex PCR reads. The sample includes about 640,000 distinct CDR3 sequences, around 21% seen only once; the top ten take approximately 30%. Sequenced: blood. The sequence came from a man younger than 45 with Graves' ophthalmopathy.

CDR3 nucleotide sequence: TGTGCTCCGGGAGGTCCCAATGAGCAGTTCTTC. As protein: CAPGGPNEQFF. The chain links TRBV2 to TRBJ2-1, with 7 bases aligning to TRBD2. CDR1 and CDR2 (germline): SNHLY, FYNNEI. The CDR3 has 11 amino acids.